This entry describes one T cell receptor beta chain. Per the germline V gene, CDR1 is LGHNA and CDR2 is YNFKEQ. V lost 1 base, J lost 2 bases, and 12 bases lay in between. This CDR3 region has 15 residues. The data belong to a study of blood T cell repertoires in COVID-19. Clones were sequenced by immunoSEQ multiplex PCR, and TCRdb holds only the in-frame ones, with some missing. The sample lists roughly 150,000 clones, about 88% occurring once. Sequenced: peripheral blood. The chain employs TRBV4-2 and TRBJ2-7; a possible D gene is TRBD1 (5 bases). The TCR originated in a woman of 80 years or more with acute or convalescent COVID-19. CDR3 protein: CASSQAFQGTYEQYF. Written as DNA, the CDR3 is TGTGCCAGCAGCCAAGCGTTTCAGGGCACCTACGAGCAGTACTTC.